The 9 T cell receptor beta chains below all came from one sample that was sequenced in a study of blood T cell repertoires in COVID-19. Measured with immunoSEQ multiplex PCR; TCRdb has only the in-frame clones, and not every one. The table shows 200,000 to 250,000 clones, with 84% occurring only once. The sample comprised PBMCs or T cells enriched from blood (not recorded which). The receptors here all came from a man between 60 and 70 years old who had recovered from COVID-19.

The V gene is TRBV10-3, the J gene TRBJ1-1; no definite D call. The CDR3 has 12 residues. The V and J ends lost 10 bases and 6 bases respectively, with 15 bases between them. CDR1 is ENHRY, CDR2 SYGVKD, per germline. In nucleotides, the CDR3 is TGTGCCACCGAGGGTCTGAGGGCTGAAGCTTTCTTT. Amino acid sequence: CATEGLRAEAFF.

CDR3 sequence: CASSLTSGGYEQYF. CDR3 DNA sequence: TGTGCCAGCAGCTTAACTAGCGGGGGCTACGAGCAGTACTTC. This chain connects TRBV7-2 to TRBJ2-7; TRBD2 aligns across 11 bases. Germline CDR1 is SGHTA and CDR2 is FQGNSA. V gave up 2 bases and J gave up 3 bases; unmatched junction bases: 0. This CDR3 has 14 amino acids.

CDR3 residues: CASSMAGAGETQYF. CDR3 sequence (DNA): TGTGCCAGTAGTATGGCGGGGGCCGGGGAGACCCAGTACTTC. This chain connects TRBV19 to TRBJ2-5, with D possibly TRBD2 on 7 matching bases. The ends were cut back, 3 bases at V and 5 bases at J, with 13 bases in the middle. Per germline, CDR1 LNHDA and CDR2 SQIVND (reference sequence). The CDR3 extends over 14 amino acids.

The chain combines TRBV18 with TRBJ1-1; D might be TRBD1 (5 bases). The V gene's germline CDR1 is KGHSH and CDR2 LQKENI. The CDR3 runs 11 residues. V was cut by 5 bases and J by 6 bases, with 7 bases left in between. CDR3 nucleotide sequence: TGTGCCAGCTCAGGGGGGGCTGAAGCTTTCTTT. Translating gives CASSGGAEAFF.

This clone was seen more than once but under ten times. This chain uses TRBV7-2 with TRBJ1-1; a possible D gene is TRBD1 (5 bases). The germline gives CDR1 SGHTA, CDR2 FQGNSA. Trimming took 3 bases from V and 1 from J, leaving 15 bases between them. The CDR3 length is 16 residues. CDR3 in amino acids: CASSLSGGRGNTEAFF. DNA of the CDR3: TGTGCCAGCAGCTTGTCGGGGGGACGGGGGAACACTGAAGCTTTCTTT.

The chain's CDR3 is CASSLAGDFAGANVLTF. The CDR3 nucleotides read TGCGCCAGCAGCTTGGCGGGGGACTTCGCTGGGGCCAACGTCCTGACTTTC. The chain uses TRBV5-1 and TRBJ2-6; D perhaps matches TRBD2 (6 bases). The germline CDR1 and CDR2 sequences are SGHRS and YFSETQ. V dropped 0 bases and J dropped 2 bases, with 12 bases sitting between them. The CDR3 is 17 residues long.

This clone was seen a few times. The chain carries TRBV6-2 or TRBV6-3 and TRBJ1-5, with no clear D. Trimming left V 6 bases short and J 6 bases short, with 15 bases between. The CDR3 has 14 residues. The germline V gene has CDR1 MNHEY and CDR2 SVGEGT. In DNA form, the CDR3 reads TGTGCCAGCAGCCGAATAGTGTTCGGTCAGCCCCAGCATTTT. Amino acid sequence: CASSRIVFGQPQHF.

This rearrangement joins TRBV4-3 to TRBJ1-4, with TRBD1 as a possible D gene (5 bases). CDR3 length: 17 amino acids. V was cut by 0 bases and J by 7 bases, with 18 bases left in between. Germline lookup yields CDR1 LGHNA and CDR2 YSLEER. CDR3: CASSQDQAGPVGEKLFF. CDR3 nucleotides: TGCGCCAGCAGCCAAGATCAGGCAGGGCCTGTGGGTGAAAAACTGTTTTTT.

The chain has TRBV10-2 and TRBJ1-5; TRBD1 aligns across 7 bases. The germline CDR1 and CDR2 sequences are WSHSY and SAAADI. This CDR3 contains 16 residues. V gave up 0 bases and J gave up 3 bases; unmatched junction bases: 5. This chain's CDR3 is CASSESKGQNNQPQHF. The CDR3 DNA reads as TGCGCCAGCAGTGAGTCGAAGGGACAGAACAATCAGCCCCAGCATTTT.